This T cell receptor beta chain was captured by sequencing in a study of CD8+ T cells in alopecia areata. Investigators isolated RNA and reverse transcribed it into cDNA to act as the sequencing template. The method was immunoSEQ multiplex PCR; TCRdb's version includes in-frame clones alone and lacks a portion of them. The table records roughly 14,000 clones, roughly 55% of them present only once. The investigators collected lesional scalp punch biopsies and peripheral blood from alopecia areata patients. The source was skin, collected at week 0. This TCR derives from a human donor with alopecia areata.

In DNA form, the CDR3 reads TGTGCCAGCAGTACAAACAGAAACGGGTACGAGCAGTACTTC. Translated: CASSTNRNGYEQYF. This chain connects TRBV6-5 to TRBJ2-7; no definite D call. This CDR3 is built from 14 residues. Germline CDR1 MNHEY, CDR2 SVGAGI. Trimming removed 5 bases at V and 4 bases at J, with 15 bases between.